This T cell receptor beta chain is from a study of CXCR3-negative and CXCR3-positive naive CD8 T cells. At the level of the study: Every library held about 1.5 +/- 0.3 million TRB reads, and the total came to approximately 140 million.

This CDR3 contains 16 residues. Germline CDR1 reads LNHNV; CDR2 reads YYDKDF (reference sequence). TRB cDNA libraries were made by UMI-labeled 5' RACE. TCRdb reprocessed the 5' RACE reads, keeping one entry per CDR3 protein, no DNA. The ten most abundant clones cover around 1.8% of a sample with about 92,000 distinct CDR3 sequences. The sample taken for sequencing was naive CXCR3- CD8+ T cells from blood. The sample's subset: CD45RO-CCR7+CD27+CD95- naive CD8+ T cells lacking CXCR3 (TNR3-). The clonotype comes from a human donor in good health. Some clones in this sample may be carry-over from other donors' samples. This chain links TRBV15 with TRBJ2-2; TCRdb reports TRBD2, a call that lacks DNA to check it against. CDR3: CATRAREGSNTGELFF.